Presented here are 5 T cell receptor beta chains from one specimen sequenced in a study of blood T cells in healthy people across ages (dated by TCRdb to between 2014 and 2016). Preparation of the library involved 5' RACE. Sequencing instrument: Illumina HiSeq 2500. A second 7 to 11 cycle PCR used a sample-barcoded 5' primer and a J-beta primer mix. TCRdb passed the public sequencing reads through fastp at Q25 and MiXCR, retaining productive beta sequences. Rows merge per CDR3 protein into single entries with the most common DNA and genes. Across this sample there are roughly 2 million distinct CDR3 sequences, with around half seen only once. The ten top clones hold more than 2% of the sample. Sequenced input: blood. The source is a woman aged 40 to 50 in good health.

This clonotype has a single count. V is TRBV4-3 and J is TRBJ2-1; D may be TRBD2 (7 bases). V lost 0 bases and J 4 bases, leaving 13 bases between the germline ends. Germline V gene sequence: CDR1 LGHNA, CDR2 YSLEER. This CDR3 comprises 16 residues. This CDR3 reads CASSQDQGGTYNEQFF. CDR3 coding DNA: TGCGCCAGCAGCCAAGATCAGGGAGGGACATACAATGAGCAGTTCTTC.

This chain joins TRBV10-3 and TRBJ1-4; D unclear. Germline V lookup: CDR1 ENHRY, CDR2 SYGVKD. The V gene lost 0 bases and the J gene lost 0 bases, with 17 bases spanning the gap. The CDR3 extends over 19 amino acids. The CDR3 loop reads CAISESAEFRTATNEKLFF. In nucleotides, the CDR3 is TGTGCCATCAGTGAGTCAGCAGAATTCCGAACTGCAACTAATGAAAAACTGTTTTTT.

V and J are TRBV4-2 and TRBJ2-7, with D perhaps being TRBD1 or TRBD2 (6 bases each). The CDR3 has 15 amino acids. Trimming pared 5 bases from V and 0 bases from J, leaving 14 bases between. Germline lookup yields CDR1 LGHNA and CDR2 YNFKEQ. The CDR3 DNA sequence: TGTGCCAGCAGCGGGCCGGGGGCCTTCTCCTACGAGCAGTACTTC. Translated: CASSGPGAFSYEQYF.

The chain couples TRBV6-6 to TRBJ2-1; the match to TRBD1 covers 9 bases. J gave up 6 bases and V 6 bases, and 9 bases lay outside the gene matches. This CDR3 region has 15 residues. Germline V lookup: CDR1 MNHNY, CDR2 SVGAGI (reference sequence). The CDR3: CASSPGTGSSNEQFF. CDR3 DNA sequence: TGTGCCAGCAGCCCCGGGACAGGGAGTTCCAATGAGCAGTTCTTC.

This clonotype occurred a few times. The chain joins TRBV7-2 to TRBJ2-5; 8 positions match TRBD1. CDR1 SGHTA and CDR2 FQGNSA come from the germline V gene. V lost 5 bases to trimming and J lost 4 bases; unmatched junction nucleotides: 21. This CDR3 is built from 19 residues. CDR3 in DNA: TGTGCCAGCAGCCCTAATCTCAATATCCGGACAGGGCGAGGAGAGACCCAGTACTTC. This gives the protein CASSPNLNIRTGRGETQYF. The entire variable domain, with the rest obtained from reference TRBV7-2 and TRBJ2-5, is as follows: GAGVSQSPSNKVTEKGKDVELRCDPISGHTALYWYRQSLGQGLEFLIYFQGNSAPDKSGLPSDRFSAERTGGSVSTLTIQRTQQEDSAVYLCASSPNLNIRTGRGETQYFGPGTRLLVL.